The 30 T cell receptor beta chains below were found in one sample sequenced in a study of cytomegalovirus exposure and HLA in healthy donors. The PCR was carried out with 60 Vbeta primers and 13 Jbeta primers. TCRdb keeps only in-frame clones here, not all; method: immunoSEQ multiplex PCR. The table lists about 150,000 clones, roughly 68% of them singletons. The source material was PBMCs. The receptors were sampled from a man between 60 and 70 years old in good health and CMV-seronegative.

J is TRBJ1-4 and V is TRBV18, with D possibly matching TRBD1 (5 bases). This CDR3 contains 20 residues. V gave up 0 bases and J gave up 0 bases, with 20 bases separating them. CDR1 is KGHSH and CDR2 is LQKENI in the germline V gene. Written as DNA, the CDR3 is TGTGCCAGCTCACCACCGATCGCAGGGACTTTGATGGCAACTAATGAAAAACTGTTTTTT. Protein: CASSPPIAGTLMATNEKLFF. The whole variable domain, remainder taken from reference TRBV18 and TRBJ1-4, is NAGVMQNPRHLVRRRGQEARLRCSPMKGHSHVYWYRQLPEEGLKFMVYLQKENIIDESGMPKERFSAEFPKEGPSILRIQQVVRGDSAAYFCASSPPIAGTLMATNEKLFFGSGTQLSVL.

The J gene is TRBJ1-4, the V gene TRBV6-5; 7 nucleotides line up with TRBD1. CDR3 length equals 15 residues. The V and J ends lost 6 bases and 7 bases, in that order; junction bases with no gene match: 11. Germline V gene sequence: CDR1 MNHEY, CDR2 SVGAGI. CDR3: CASSFDRAQGEKLFF. The CDR3, as DNA: TGTGCCAGCAGCTTCGACAGGGCTCAAGGTGAAAAACTGTTTTTT.

J is TRBJ1-1 and V is TRBV18; unclear D gene. The V end lost 4 bases, the J end lost 8 bases, and 8 bases lay between the germline ends. CDR3 length equals 11 residues. In germline, CDR1 is KGHSH, CDR2 LQKENI. The chain's CDR3 is CASSQEEEAFF. CDR3 in DNA: TGTGCCAGCTCACAGGAGGAGGAAGCTTTCTTT.

Worth noting for this clone: The same CDR3 is also encoded by other DNA sequences in this sample. The chain recombines TRBV30 with TRBJ1-5; 8 bases map to TRBD1. Germline CDR1 is GTSNPN and CDR2 is SVGIG (reference sequence). CDR3 size: 13 residues. Unmatched junction bases numbered 0, after V lost 1 base and J lost 4 bases. CDR3 region: CAWSGQGNQPQHF. DNA of the CDR3: TGTGCCTGGAGTGGACAGGGGAATCAGCCCCAGCATTTT.

This clone was observed a handful of times. This chain connects TRBV2 to TRBJ2-2; 8 nucleotides match TRBD1. Trimming cost V 7 bases and J 0 bases; bases outside gene matches: 1. The CDR3 sequence is 14 residues long. Germline V gives CDR1 SNHLY, CDR2 FYNNEI. The CDR3 nucleotides read TGTGCCAGCATGGACAGGGCGAACACCGGGGAGCTGTTTTTT. This gives the protein CASMDRANTGELFF.

The rearrangement joins TRBV5-1 to TRBJ1-4, with 8 positions matching TRBD1. The junction had 4 bases not matched to a gene; V was cut back by 4 bases and J by 5 bases. The CDR3 extends over 14 amino acids. From germline, CDR1 is SGHRS and CDR2 YFSETQ. The CDR3 region has the DNA TGCGCCAGCAGCACGGGACAGGACAATGAAAAACTGTTTTTT. Encoded protein: CASSTGQDNEKLFF.

The rearrangement uses TRBV7-2 and TRBJ2-2; possibly TRBD1 for D (6 bases). The germline CDR1 and CDR2 sequences are SGHTA and FQGNSA. V shed 2 bases and J shed 2 bases, with 12 bases lying between them. This CDR3 comprises 16 residues. CDR3 residues: CASSLLWGHNTGELFF. CDR3 in DNA: TGTGCCAGCAGCTTACTTTGGGGACATAACACCGGGGAGCTGTTTTTT.

This clone was observed once. The chain combines TRBV27 with TRBJ2-3; 8 positions agree with TRBD2. The V segment lost 7 bases and the J segment 0 bases; nucleotides outside the gene matches: 6. Germline assignment: CDR1 MNHEY and CDR2 SMNVEV (reference sequence). The CDR3 runs to 15 residues. The CDR3: CASTPSGSSTDTQYF. The CDR3 DNA sequence: TGTGCCAGCACCCCCAGCGGGAGTAGCACAGATACGCAGTATTTT.

This chain links TRBV12-5 with TRBJ1-1; D gene uncertain. V lost 6 bases and J 10 bases, leaving 12 bases between the germline ends. CDR1 LGHNT and CDR2 FRNRAP come from the germline V gene. CDR3 length equals 11 residues. CDR3 residues: CASGPIRGAFF. The CDR3 DNA follows: TGTGCTAGTGGCCCGATTCGAGGAGCTTTCTTT.

The J gene is TRBJ2-5, the V gene TRBV6-5; possible D gene TRBD2, 5 bases. This CDR3 comprises 13 residues. Germline assignment: CDR1 MNHEY and CDR2 SVGAGI. Between the trimmed V and J ends, which lost 6 bases and 5 bases, there was a span of 13 bases. The CDR3 bases are TGTGCCAGCAGACCCTCAAGAGGGGAGACCCAGTACTTC. This codes for CASRPSRGETQYF.

The V call is TRBV5-1, the J call TRBJ2-1; 14 bases are a match to TRBD2. CDR3 length: 14 residues. The V and J ends lost 7 bases and 10 bases, in that order; junction bases with no gene match: 7. Germline V gene lookup returns CDR1 SGHRS and CDR2 YFSETQ. CDR3 nucleotide sequence: TGCGCCAGCCGACTAGCGGGAGGGCCGGGGGAGCAGTTCTTC. As protein: CASRLAGGPGEQFF. Complete variable domain (other parts from reference TRBV5-1 and TRBJ2-1): KAGVTQTPRYLIKTRGQQVTLSCSPISGHRSVSWYQQTPGQGLQFLFEYFSETQRNKGNFPGRFSGRQFSNSRSEMNVSTLELGDSALYLCASRLAGGPGEQFFGPGTRLTVL.

V gene TRBV6-1 combines with J gene TRBJ2-3; 7 bases agree with TRBD1. Trimming took 3 bases from V and 0 from J; bases not matched to a gene: 6. Per germline, CDR1 MNHNS and CDR2 SASEGT. This CDR3 comprises 16 residues. The CDR3 nucleotides are TGTGCCAGCAGTGACCGACAGGGTTCTAGCACAGATACGCAGTATTTT. Residues: CASSDRQGSSTDTQYF.

V gene TRBV28 combines with J gene TRBJ2-5; no clear D gene. CDR1 is MDHEN and CDR2 is SYDVKM in the germline V gene. Trimming shortened V by 7 bases and J by 5 bases, and 14 bases separated the two germline ends. The CDR3 contains 13 residues. The CDR3 DNA sequence: TGTGCCAGCAAGGAGACGGCGGTTGAGACCCAGTACTTC. This sequence encodes CASKETAVETQYF.

The chain joins TRBV28 to TRBJ1-2, with D perhaps matching TRBD1 (6 bases). CDR1 and CDR2 (germline): MDHEN, SYDVKM. Trimming shortened V by 6 bases and J by 3 bases, and 14 bases separated the two germline ends. The CDR3 totals 14 residues. CDR3 in DNA: TGTGCCAGCAGCTTGACAGGAAAAGACTATGGCTACACCTTC. The encoded protein is CASSLTGKDYGYTF.

V usage is TRBV7-2 and J usage is TRBJ2-1; TRBD2 agrees at 9 bases. The germline CDR1 and CDR2 sequences are SGHTA and FQGNSA. This CDR3 has 14 residues. After removal of 5 bases from V and 5 bases from J, the junction contained 4 bases not matched to a gene. The CDR3 sequence is CASSLSGRHNEQFF. In DNA, the CDR3 is TGTGCCAGCAGCCTTAGCGGGAGACACAATGAGCAGTTCTTC.

This chain joins TRBV25-1 and TRBJ1-2; TRBD1 aligns across 7 bases. V was clipped by 1 base and J by 4 bases; unmatched bases: 6. The CDR3 has 15 amino acids. Germline CDR1 and CDR2: MGHDK and SYGVNS. CDR3 DNA sequence: TGTGCCAGCAGTGAATGGGGGGACAGAATCTATGGCTACACCTTC. This codes for CASSEWGDRIYGYTF.

This chain connects TRBV6-1 to TRBJ2-7, with 11 bases aligning to TRBD1. After removal of 7 bases from V and 4 bases from J, the junction contained 6 bases not matched to a gene. The CDR3 runs to 14 residues. CDR1 MNHNS and CDR2 SASEGT come from the germline V gene. CDR3 residues: CASIWTGGLYEQYF. CDR3 DNA sequence: TGTGCCAGCATCTGGACAGGGGGCCTTTACGAGCAGTACTTC.

The chain links TRBV28 to TRBJ2-1; 9 bases line up with TRBD1. The V segment lost 5 bases and the J segment 6 bases; nucleotides outside the gene matches: 8. CDR1 and CDR2 (germline): MDHEN, SYDVKM. CDR3 size: 15 residues. CDR3 loop: CASSPHRDRVNEQFF. The DNA of the CDR3 is TGTGCCAGCAGTCCCCACCGGGACAGGGTCAATGAGCAGTTCTTC.

The CDR3 is CASSPELAGGGETQYF. CDR3 DNA: TGTGCCAGCTCACCGGAACTAGCGGGGGGAGGAGAGACCCAGTACTTC. The rearrangement joins TRBV18 to TRBJ2-5; 12 bases are shared with TRBD2. The length of the CDR3 is 16 residues. The germline V gene has CDR1 KGHSH and CDR2 LQKENI. The junction had 6 bases not matched to a gene; V was cut back by 3 bases and J by 4 bases.

V usage is TRBV29-1 and J usage is TRBJ1-1; D remains unclear. Germline V gene data show CDR1 as SQVTM and CDR2 as ANQGSEA. V shed 5 bases and J shed 5 bases, with 6 bases lying between them. The CDR3 runs to 10 residues. CDR3 protein: CSVRFTEAFF. The CDR3 nucleotides are TGCAGCGTTCGGTTTACTGAAGCTTTCTTT.

This clone was observed once. The chain has TRBV7-8 and TRBJ2-7, with 11 bases fitting TRBD1. Germline-derived CDR1 and CDR2 are SGHVS and FQNEAQ. V dropped 4 bases and J dropped 4; count of bases not matched to a gene: 18. This CDR3 has 19 residues. This chain's CDR3 is CASSSTGQGVYAGAYEQYF. For the CDR3, the DNA is TGTGCCAGCAGCTCCACGGGACAGGGGGTTTATGCGGGAGCTTACGAGCAGTACTTC.

This chain joins TRBV29-1 and TRBJ1-1, with TRBD1 identical over 8 bases. In germline, CDR1 is SQVTM, CDR2 ANQGSEA. This CDR3 has 13 amino acids. V lost 8 bases to trimming and J lost 0 bases; unmatched junction nucleotides: 5. CDR3 region: CSTLQGVNTEAFF. The CDR3, as DNA: TGCAGCACTTTACAGGGGGTGAACACTGAAGCTTTCTTT. The full variable domain, rest sourced from reference TRBV29-1 and TRBJ1-1, is SAVISQKPSRDICQRGTSLTIQCQVDSQVTMMFWYRQQPGQSLTLIATANQGSEATYESGFVIDKFPISRPNLTFSTLTVSNMSPEDSSIYLCSTLQGVNTEAFFGQGTRLTVV.

The chain employs TRBV7-2 and TRBJ2-5; the D is unclear. Germline CDR1 is SGHTA and CDR2 is FQGNSA. This CDR3 spans 13 amino acids. The germline V and J ends were trimmed by 5 bases and 1 base, with 8 bases remaining between them. CDR3 bases: TGTGCCAGCAGCCTAACGTTCCAAGAGACCCAGTACTTC. This sequence encodes CASSLTFQETQYF. Supplemented by reference TRBV7-2 and TRBJ2-5, the full variable domain reads GAGVSQSPSNKVTEKGKDVELRCDPISGHTALYWYRQSLGQGLEFLIYFQGNSAPDKSGLPSDRFSAERTGGSVSTLTIQRTQQEDSAVYLCASSLTFQETQYFGPGTRLLVL.

The CDR3 sequence is CASSLVTSGSGGTDTQYF. The CDR3 DNA sequence: TGCGCCAGCAGCTTGGTAACTAGCGGGAGTGGGGGCACAGATACGCAGTATTTT. V gene TRBV5-1 combines with J gene TRBJ2-3; 11 bases are a match to TRBD2. The ends lost 0 bases at V and 1 base at J; junction bases unmatched: 7. The CDR3 consists of 18 residues. Germline CDR1 is SGHRS and CDR2 is YFSETQ.

CDR3 residues: CASSAATGLGETQYF. In DNA, the CDR3 is TGTGCCAGCAGTGCAGCGACAGGGTTGGGGGAGACCCAGTACTTC. The rearrangement uses TRBV6-1 and TRBJ2-5; TRBD1 agrees at 7 bases. The CDR3 extends over 15 amino acids. CDR1 and CDR2 (germline): MNHNS, SASEGT. V lost 4 bases, J lost 5 bases, and 10 bases stayed unmatched.

This chain uses TRBV7-2 with TRBJ1-1, with D possibly TRBD1 on 5 matching bases. The CDR3 totals 14 residues. Per the germline V gene, CDR1 is SGHTA and CDR2 is FQGNSA. V lost 2 bases to trimming and J lost 6 bases, with 13 bases between them. CDR3 in DNA: TGTGCCAGCAGCTTATCGGGGGTCGCCCCTGAAGCTTTCTTT. It encodes CASSLSGVAPEAFF.

This chain connects TRBV6-1 to TRBJ2-3; 9 bases are shared with TRBD1. The V and J ends lost 1 base and 4 bases, in that order; junction bases with no gene match: 0. This CDR3 is built from 14 residues. Germline CDR1 is MNHNS and CDR2 is SASEGT. CDR3 sequence (DNA): TGTGCCAGCAGTGAAGACAGGGGGCCAGATACGCAGTATTTT. Translated, it gives CASSEDRGPDTQYF.

J is TRBJ2-2 and V is TRBV10-3, with D perhaps TRBD2 (6 bases). V lost 11 bases, J lost 0 bases, and 13 bases lay in between. CDR3 length equals 14 residues. Germline V lookup: CDR1 ENHRY, CDR2 SYGVKD. In nucleotides, the CDR3 is TGTGCCGTAGCCCGGGACTCGAACACCGGGGAGCTGTTTTTT. This encodes CAVARDSNTGELFF.

The CDR3 DNA follows: TGCGCCAGCAGCTATACCACAAATGAAAAACTGTTTTTT. Translated: CASSYTTNEKLFF. The rearrangement links TRBV5-1 to TRBJ1-4; D is ambiguous. Germline V gives CDR1 SGHRS, CDR2 YFSETQ. This CDR3 has 13 amino acids. Trimming stripped 3 bases from V and 5 bases from J, with 8 bases between.

The V and J genes are TRBV27 and TRBJ1-5; D unresolved. The V and J ends lost 2 bases and 0 bases respectively, with 8 bases between them. This CDR3 contains 15 residues. Per the germline V gene, CDR1 is MNHEY and CDR2 is SMNVEV (reference sequence). CDR3: CASSLGGVSNQPQHF. The CDR3 coding sequence is TGTGCCAGCAGTTTAGGCGGGGTTAGCAATCAGCCCCAGCATTTT.